Sequencing of this TCR beta chain was carried out in a study of blood T cell repertoires in COVID-19. Germline V lookup: CDR1 SGHTS, CDR2 YDEGEE. V shed 3 bases and J shed 5 bases, with 12 bases lying between them. The CDR3 is 15 residues long. The method was immunoSEQ multiplex PCR; TCRdb's version includes in-frame clones alone and lacks a portion of them. The sample contains around 70,000 clones, 90% of which appear only once. This chain joins TRBV5-8 and TRBJ1-6; maybe TRBD1 (5 bases). This sequence was found in a man in his fifties with acute or convalescent COVID-19. The sample consisted of peripheral blood. CDR3 in DNA: TGTGCCAGCAGCTGGGGGAGGGGTGATAATTCACCCCTCCACTTT. The encoded protein is CASSWGRGDNSPLHF.